This T cell receptor (beta chain) was sequenced during a study of shared clonotypes between healthy human individuals. General study results and limits: In contrast to clonotypes shared by all four donors, non-shared clonotypes had lower generation probabilities. Donor scarcity curtailed the genetic and exposure-history diversity represented herein.

Using immunoSEQ multiplex PCR, the repertoire was profiled, and TCRdb retains in-frame clones only, with some absent. The data show about 1.1 million clones, with 75% to 80% seen just once and roughly 0.56% held by the top ten. The table lists this clone with a few counts. Its cognate antigen is unknown. Germline V gene sequence: CDR1 SGHAT, CDR2 FQNNGV. Between the trimmed V and J ends, which lost 7 bases and 4 bases, there was a span of 13 bases. This CDR3 is built from 13 residues. This TCR was recovered from a man between 18 and 29 years old in good health. Some clones in this sample may be carry-over from other donors' samples. Sequences were obtained from memory CD4+ T cells from PBMCs. Subset defined: CD45RA-negative fraction. This chain uses TRBV11-2 with TRBJ1-1; D is perhaps TRBD1 (6 bases). CDR3 in amino acids: CASNQGGGTEAFF. The CDR3 nucleotides read TGTGCCAGCAACCAGGGAGGGGGCACTGAAGCTTTCTTT.